The clone carrying this T cell receptor beta chain has a handful of counts. Its antigen is currently unknown. This specimen includes other DNA sequences encoding the same CDR3. The sample is drawn from a study of beta chain features in type 1 diabetes. Study-wide findings and caveats: Whether TCRB rearrangement is influenced by HLA type was left unresolved in this analysis. Type 1 diabetes patients had moderately but significantly shorter TCRB CDR3s in all four CD4+ subsets.

Every isolated RNA sample was fully reverse transcribed, so sequencing captured expressed TCRB transcripts. Only in-frame clones appear in the TCRdb table, and some are missing; sequencing was by immunoSEQ multiplex PCR. The sample has hundreds of thousands of clones, approximately 9.9% seen once; the top ten hold 0.9% to 1.1%. The source of this sequence is a man aged 25 to 45 with type 1 diabetes. The specimen sequenced was central memory CD4+ T cells from blood.

CDR3 protein: CASSGQGEAGYTF. The CDR3, as DNA: TGTGCCAGCAGTGGACAGGGTGAGGCGGGCTACACCTTC. V gene TRBV2 combines with J gene TRBJ1-2; TRBD1 agrees at 7 bases. J gave up 8 bases and V 4 bases, and 7 bases lay outside the gene matches. Germline V gene data show CDR1 as SNHLY and CDR2 as FYNNEI. CDR3 length: 13 amino acids.